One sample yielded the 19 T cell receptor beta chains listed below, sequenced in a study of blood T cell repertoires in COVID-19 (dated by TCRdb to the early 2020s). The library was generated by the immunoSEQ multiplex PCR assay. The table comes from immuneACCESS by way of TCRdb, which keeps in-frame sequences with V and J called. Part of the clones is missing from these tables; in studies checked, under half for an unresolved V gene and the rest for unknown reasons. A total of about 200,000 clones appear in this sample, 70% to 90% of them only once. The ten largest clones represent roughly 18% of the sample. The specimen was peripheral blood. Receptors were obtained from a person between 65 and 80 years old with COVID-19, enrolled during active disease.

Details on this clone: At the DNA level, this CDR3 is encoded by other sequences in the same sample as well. The CDR3 protein is CASSFQGNYEQYF. The CDR3 DNA is TGCGCCAGCAGCTTTCAGGGAAACTACGAGCAGTACTTC. The chain is built from TRBV5-1 and TRBJ2-7; tentative D call: TRBD1 (5 bases). Trimming took off 2 bases at V and 3 bases at J, with 9 bases between the two ends. CDR3 length: 13 amino acids. Germline CDR1 reads SGHRS; CDR2 reads YFSETQ.

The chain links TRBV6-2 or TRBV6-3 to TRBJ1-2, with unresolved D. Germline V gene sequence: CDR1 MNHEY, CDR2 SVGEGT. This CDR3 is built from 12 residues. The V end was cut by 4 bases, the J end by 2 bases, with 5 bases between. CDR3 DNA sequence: TGTGCCAGCAGTTCGCGGAACTATGGCTACACCTTC. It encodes CASSSRNYGYTF.

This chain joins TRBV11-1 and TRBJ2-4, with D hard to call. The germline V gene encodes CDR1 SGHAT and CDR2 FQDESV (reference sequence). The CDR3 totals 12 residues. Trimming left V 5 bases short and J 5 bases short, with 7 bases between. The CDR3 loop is CASSPLENIQYF. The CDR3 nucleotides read TGTGCCAGCAGCCCCCTCGAAAACATTCAGTACTTC.

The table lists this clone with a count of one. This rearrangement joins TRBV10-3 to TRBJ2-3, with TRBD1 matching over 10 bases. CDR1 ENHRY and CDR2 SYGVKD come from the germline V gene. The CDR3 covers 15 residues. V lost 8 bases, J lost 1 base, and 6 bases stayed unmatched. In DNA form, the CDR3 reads TGTGCCATCGTTCCCGGACAGGGGGGCACAGATACGCAGTATTTT. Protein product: CAIVPGQGGTDTQYF.

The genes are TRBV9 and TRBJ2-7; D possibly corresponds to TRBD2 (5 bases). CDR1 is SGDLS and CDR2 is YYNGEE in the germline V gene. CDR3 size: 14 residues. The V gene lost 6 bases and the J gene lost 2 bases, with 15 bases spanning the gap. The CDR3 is CASNTGITPYEQYF. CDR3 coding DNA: TGTGCCAGCAACACCGGGATTACTCCCTACGAGCAGTACTTC. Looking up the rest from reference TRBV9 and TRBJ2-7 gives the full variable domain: DSGVTQTPKHLITATGQRVTLRCSPRSGDLSVYWYQQSLDQGLQFLIQYYNGEERAKGNILERFSAQQFPDLHSELNLSSLELGDSALYFCASNTGITPYEQYFGPGTRLTVT.

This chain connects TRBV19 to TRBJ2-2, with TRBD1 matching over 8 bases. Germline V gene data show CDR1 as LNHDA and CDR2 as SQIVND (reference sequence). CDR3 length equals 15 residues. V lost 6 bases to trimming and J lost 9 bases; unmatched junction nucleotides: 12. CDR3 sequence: CASRAGTGGTRELFF. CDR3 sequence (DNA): TGTGCCAGTAGGGCGGGGACAGGTGGGACCCGGGAGCTGTTTTTT.

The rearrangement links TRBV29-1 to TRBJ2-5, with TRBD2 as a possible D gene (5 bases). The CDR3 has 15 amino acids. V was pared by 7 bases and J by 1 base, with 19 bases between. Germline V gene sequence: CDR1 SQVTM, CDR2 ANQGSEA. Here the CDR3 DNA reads TGCAGCGCCCGACGAACCCTAGCCGCCCAAGAGACCCAGTACTTC. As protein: CSARRTLAAQETQYF.

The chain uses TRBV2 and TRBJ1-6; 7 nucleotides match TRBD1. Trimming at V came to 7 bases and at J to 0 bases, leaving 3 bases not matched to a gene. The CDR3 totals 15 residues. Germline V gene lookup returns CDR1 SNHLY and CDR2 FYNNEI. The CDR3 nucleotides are TGTGCCAGCACCTACAGGGGCTCCTATAATTCACCCCTCCACTTT. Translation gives CASTYRGSYNSPLHF.

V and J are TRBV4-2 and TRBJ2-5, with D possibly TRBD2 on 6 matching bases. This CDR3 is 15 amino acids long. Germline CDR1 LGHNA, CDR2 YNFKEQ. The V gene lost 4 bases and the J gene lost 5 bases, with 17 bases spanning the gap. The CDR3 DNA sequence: TGTGCCAGCAGCCTGAACCTGATCGGAGGGGAGACCCAGTACTTC. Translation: CASSLNLIGGETQYF.

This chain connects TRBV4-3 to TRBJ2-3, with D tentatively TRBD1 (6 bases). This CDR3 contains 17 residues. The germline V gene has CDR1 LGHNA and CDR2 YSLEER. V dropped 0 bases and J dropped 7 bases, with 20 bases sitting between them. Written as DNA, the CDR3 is TGCGCCAGCAGCCAAGATCAAGCAGGGGCGCTCTTGAATACGCAGTATTTT. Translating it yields CASSQDQAGALLNTQYF.

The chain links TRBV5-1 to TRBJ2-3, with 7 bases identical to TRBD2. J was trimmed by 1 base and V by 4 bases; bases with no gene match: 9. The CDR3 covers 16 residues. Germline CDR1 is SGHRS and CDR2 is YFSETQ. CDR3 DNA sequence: TGCGCCAGCAGCCCGTCAGGTCTAGCGGGCACAGATACGCAGTATTTT. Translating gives CASSPSGLAGTDTQYF. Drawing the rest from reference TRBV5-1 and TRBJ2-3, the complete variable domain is KAGVTQTPRYLIKTRGQQVTLSCSPISGHRSVSWYQQTPGQGLQFLFEYFSETQRNKGNFPGRFSGRQFSNSRSEMNVSTLELGDSALYLCASSPSGLAGTDTQYFGPGTRLTVL.

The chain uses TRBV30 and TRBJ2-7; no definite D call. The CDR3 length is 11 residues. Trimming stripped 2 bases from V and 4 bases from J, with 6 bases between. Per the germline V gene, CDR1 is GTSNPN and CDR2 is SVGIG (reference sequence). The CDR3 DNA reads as TGTGCCTGGAGTCGGAGTTACGAGCAGTACTTC. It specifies CAWSRSYEQYF.

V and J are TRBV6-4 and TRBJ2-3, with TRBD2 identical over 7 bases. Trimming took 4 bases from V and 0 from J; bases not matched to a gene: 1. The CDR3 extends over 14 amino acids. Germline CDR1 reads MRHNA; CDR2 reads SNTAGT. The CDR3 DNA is TGTGCCAGCAGTGTACTAGCGAGCACAGATACGCAGTATTTT. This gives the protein CASSVLASTDTQYF.

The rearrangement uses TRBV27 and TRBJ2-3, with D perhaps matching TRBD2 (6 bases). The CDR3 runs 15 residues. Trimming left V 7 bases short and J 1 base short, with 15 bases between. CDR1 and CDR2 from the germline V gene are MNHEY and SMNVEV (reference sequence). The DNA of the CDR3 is TGTGCCAGCATCGCGGGACGTAGTGGCACAGATACGCAGTATTTT. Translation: CASIAGRSGTDTQYF.

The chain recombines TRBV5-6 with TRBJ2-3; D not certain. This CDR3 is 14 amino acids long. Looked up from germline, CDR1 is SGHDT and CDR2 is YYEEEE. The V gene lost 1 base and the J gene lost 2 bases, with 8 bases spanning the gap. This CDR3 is CASSLFRSTDTQYF. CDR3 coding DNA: TGTGCCAGCAGCTTGTTCAGGTCCACAGATACGCAGTATTTT.

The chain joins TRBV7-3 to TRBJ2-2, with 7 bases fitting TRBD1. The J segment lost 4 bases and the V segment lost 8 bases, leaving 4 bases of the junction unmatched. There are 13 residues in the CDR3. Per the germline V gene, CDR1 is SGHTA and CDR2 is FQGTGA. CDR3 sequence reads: CASSQGITGELFF. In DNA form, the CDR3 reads TGTGCCAGCTCACAGGGGATCACCGGGGAGCTGTTTTTT. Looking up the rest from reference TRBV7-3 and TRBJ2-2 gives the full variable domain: GAGVSQTPSNKVTEKGKYVELRCDPISGHTALYWYRQSLGQGPEFLIYFQGTGAADDSGLPNDRFFAVRPEGSVSTLKIQRTERGDSAVYLCASSQGITGELFFGEGSRLTVL.

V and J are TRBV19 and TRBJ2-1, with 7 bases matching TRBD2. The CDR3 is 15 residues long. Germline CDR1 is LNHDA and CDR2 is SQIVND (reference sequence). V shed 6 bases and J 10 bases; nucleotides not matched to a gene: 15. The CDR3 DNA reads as TGTGCCAGTAGATCGTCTTGGACTAGTGAGATGGAGCAGTTCTTC. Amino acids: CASRSSWTSEMEQFF.

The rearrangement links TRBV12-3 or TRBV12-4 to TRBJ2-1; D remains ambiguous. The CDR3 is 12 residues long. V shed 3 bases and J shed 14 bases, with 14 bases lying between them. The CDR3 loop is CASSLSLERKFF. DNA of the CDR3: TGTGCCAGCAGTTTGTCTTTAGAACGTAAGTTCTTC.

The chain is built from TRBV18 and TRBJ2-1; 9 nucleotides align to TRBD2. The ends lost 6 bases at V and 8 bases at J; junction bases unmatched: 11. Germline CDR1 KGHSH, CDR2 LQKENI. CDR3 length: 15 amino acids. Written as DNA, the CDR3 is TGTGCCAGCTCCCAGATAGCGGGAGCCCTCGATGAGCAGTTCTTC. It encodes CASSQIAGALDEQFF.